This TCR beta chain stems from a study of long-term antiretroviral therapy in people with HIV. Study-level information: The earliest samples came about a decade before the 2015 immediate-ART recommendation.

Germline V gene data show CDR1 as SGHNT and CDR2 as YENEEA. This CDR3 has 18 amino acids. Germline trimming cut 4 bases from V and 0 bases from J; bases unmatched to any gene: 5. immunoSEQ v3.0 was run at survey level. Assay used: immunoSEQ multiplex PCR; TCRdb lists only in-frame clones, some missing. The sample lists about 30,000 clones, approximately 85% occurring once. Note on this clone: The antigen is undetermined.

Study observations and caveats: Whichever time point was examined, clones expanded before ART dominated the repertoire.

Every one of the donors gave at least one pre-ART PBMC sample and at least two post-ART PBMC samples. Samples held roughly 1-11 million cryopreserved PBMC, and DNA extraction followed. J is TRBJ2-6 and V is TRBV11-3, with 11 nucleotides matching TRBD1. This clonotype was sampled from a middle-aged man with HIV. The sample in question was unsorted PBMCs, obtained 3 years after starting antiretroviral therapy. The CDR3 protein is CASSSPGQGDSGANVLTF. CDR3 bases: TGTGCCAGCAGCTCACCGGGACAGGGGGACTCTGGGGCCAACGTCCTGACTTTC.